The rows below give T cell receptor beta chains drawn from one sample of a study of T cells expressing NK-cell markers. TCRdb re-called the 5' RACE reads; one entry per CDR3 protein, DNA not given. This sample carries over 120,000 distinct CDR3 sequences, with less than 15% going to the ten biggest clones. Input material: blood T cells: a sorted CD56 or NKG2C T cell subset, CD4+ or CD8+ T cells, or bulk PBMC T cells (not recorded which). The receptor source for this set is a man younger than 35 in good health. The CDR3 runs from the conserved cysteine through the conserved F or W.

TRBJ2-1,TRBV5-5,CASSIYREGEQFF
TRBJ1-5,TRBV19,CASSHRAPQPQHF
TRBJ2-1,TRBV29-1,CSVGGTGESHEQFF
TRBJ1-1,TRBV29-1,CSVEVGGRIRNTEAFF
TRBJ1-1,TRBV4-2,CASRYMNTEAFF
TRBJ1-5,TRBV6-1,CASSEGTGITQPQHF
TRBJ2-1,TRBV4-3,CASSQEWRGGYEQFF
TRBJ2-1,TRBV11-1,CASSPPEGGLAGAYNEQFF
TRBJ2-1,TRBV12-3/TRBV12-4,CASSPPDRGGNEQFF
TRBJ2-1,TRBV7-8,CASSRLTRAASYNEQFF
TRBJ2-3,TRBV12-3/TRBV12-4,CASTPGGIDTQYF
TRBJ1-5,TRBV9,CASSPAPDSNQPQHF
TRBJ2-7,TRBV12-3/TRBV12-4,CASSFSVRGHYEQYF
TRBJ2-5,TRBV20-1,CSARELEVSLETQYF
TRBJ2-1,TRBV6-5,CASNAGNEQFF
TRBJ2-1,TRBV20-1,CSARVVYSANEQFF
TRBJ1-1,TRBV20-1,CSARDPQTGGISEAFF
TRBJ2-1,TRBV9,CASSVAGEQFF
TRBJ2-4,TRBV7-6,CASSRGTRTQTPIQYF
TRBJ2-7,TRBV29-1,CSVEGGAAGDYEQYF
TRBJ1-3,TRBV12-3/TRBV12-4,CASSRGQGTGNTIYF
TRBJ1-1,TRBV29-1,CSAGTLGRTNTEAFF
TRBJ1-1,TRBV6-6,CASGTGPSTEAFF
TRBJ2-1,TRBV30,CACTTLTAYNEQFF
TRBJ1-6,TRBV20-1,CSAAGTGNSPLHF
TRBJ2-5,TRBV12-3/TRBV12-4,CASSLSLAVGETQYF
TRBJ1-2,TRBV9,CASSARQGDYGYTF
TRBJ2-5,TRBV14,CASSQGAGRRKTQYF
TRBJ1-1,TRBV20-1,CSARRDRDWNTEAFF
TRBJ2-1,TRBV4-2,CASSQEVAVSSYNEQFF
TRBJ2-3,TRBV12-3/TRBV12-4,CASSLVGGLEGDTQYF
TRBJ2-1,TRBV11-2,CASTKQGSYNEQFF
TRBJ2-1,TRBV7-8,CASSPDSYNEQFF
TRBJ2-2,TRBV11-2,CASSLEAGVYTGELFF
TRBJ2-1,TRBV11-2,CASSLAPPGMDEQFF
TRBJ1-1,TRBV12-5,CASGGTGILEAFF
TRBJ2-1,TRBV15,CATSRVGESYNEQFF
TRBJ2-1,TRBV7-9,CASSPTSGSSYNEQFF
TRBJ1-2,TRBV27,CASSLAPRGGYTF
TRBJ2-5,TRBV27,CASSPLRREGPETQYF
TRBJ2-7,TRBV27,CASSFGGTSPYEQYF
TRBJ2-7,TRBV16,CASSDGTQHYYEQYF
TRBJ1-5,TRBV12-3/TRBV12-4,CASSPLTWDRYPQPQHF
TRBJ1-1,TRBV15,CATSRDHGAEGWNTEAFF